The next 23 T cell receptor beta chains were all read from a single sample in a study of radiotherapy plus CTLA-4 blockade in lung cancer. Using immunoSEQ multiplex PCR, the repertoire was profiled, and TCRdb retains in-frame clones only, with some absent. The repertoire holds around 70,000 clones, roughly 91% seen once, with 35% to 50% in the top ten. Material: peripheral blood, obtained from a patient treated with radiotherapy plus ipilimumab. The receptors come from a human donor with non-small cell lung cancer that progressed on radiotherapy plus ipilimumab.

Note on this clone: Given a far larger clone just one base away, this is likely a sequencing read error. Additional DNA sequences in this sample encode the identical CDR3. The CDR3 region has the DNA TGCGCCTGGAATTTCGGGGGGAGGGGATCTAACAATGAGCAGTTCTTC. Its translation: CAWNFGGRGSNNEQFF. The chain uses TRBV30 and TRBJ2-1, with 7 bases aligning to TRBD2. This CDR3 region has 16 residues. Germline loops: CDR1 GTSNPN, CDR2 SVGIG (reference sequence). Full variable domain (outside the CDR3, taken from reference TRBV30 and TRBJ2-1): SQTIHQWPATLVQPVGSPLSLECTVEGTSNPNLYWYRQAAGRGLQLLFYSVGIGQISSEVPQNLSASRPQDRQFILSSKKLLLSDSGFYLCAWNFGGRGSNNEQFFGPGTRLTVL.

This chain links TRBV25-1 with TRBJ2-1, with D tentatively TRBD2 (9 bases). The CDR3 is made up of 16 amino acids. CDR1 is MGHDK, CDR2 SYGVNS, per germline. V lost 3 bases, J lost 5 bases, and 17 bases lay in between. The CDR3 reads CASSDRGLAGNNEQFF. The CDR3 DNA sequence: TGTGCCAGCAGTGACAGGGGGCTAGCGGGAAACAATGAGCAGTTCTTC.

The J gene is TRBJ2-2, the V gene TRBV29-1; 7 nucleotides line up with TRBD2. The CDR3 extends over 16 amino acids. V gave up 3 bases and J gave up 6 bases; unmatched junction bases: 13. Germline V CDR1 and CDR2: SQVTM, ANQGSEA. The CDR3 DNA sequence: TGCAGCGTTGAGGGGCTGAGCGGGACGCCCCCCGGGGAGCTGTTTTTT. It codes for CSVEGLSGTPPGELFF.

V and J are TRBV28 and TRBJ1-5; D not certain. This CDR3 has 18 amino acids. Germline-derived CDR1 and CDR2 are MDHEN and SYDVKM. The V end was cut by 3 bases, the J end by 0 bases, with 18 bases between. The chain's CDR3 is CASSLVRAATTSNQPQHF. DNA of the CDR3: TGTGCCAGCAGTTTGGTCCGGGCAGCTACGACTAGCAATCAGCCCCAGCATTTT.

This clone has a handful of counts. The chain has TRBV6-1 and TRBJ2-7; the match to TRBD1 covers 8 bases. Germline V CDR1 and CDR2: MNHNS, SASEGT. Trimming took 5 bases from V and 4 from J; bases not matched to a gene: 10. This CDR3 is 15 amino acids long. CDR3: CASSQHDRGGYEQYV. Here the CDR3 DNA reads TGTGCCAGCAGTCAACACGACAGGGGTGGGTACGAGCAGTACGTC.

The chain combines TRBV30 with TRBJ2-1, with unresolved D. Per the germline V gene, CDR1 is GTSNPN and CDR2 is SVGIG (reference sequence). Trimming stripped 0 bases from V and 3 bases from J, with 12 bases between. The CDR3 consists of 15 residues. As DNA, the CDR3 is TGTGCCTGGAGTGTCCCCCCTGCCCACTACAATGAGCAGTTCTTC. Its protein is CAWSVPPAHYNEQFF.

Here the CDR3 reads CASRQGSQPQHF. CDR3 nucleotides: TGTGCCAGCAGACAGGGGAGTCAGCCCCAGCATTTT. The rearrangement uses TRBV6-1 and TRBJ1-5, with 7 bases aligning to TRBD1. Trimming removed 6 bases from V and 6 bases from J; junction bases left unmatched: 2. CDR3 length: 12 residues. CDR1 and CDR2 (germline): MNHNS, SASEGT.

This chain joins TRBV27 and TRBJ1-2; weak D call: TRBD1 (6 bases). The germline V and J ends were trimmed by 3 bases and 8 bases, with 13 bases remaining between them. There are 13 residues in the CDR3. Germline CDR1 and CDR2: MNHEY and SMNVEV (reference sequence). The CDR3 sequence is CASSFGGGAGYTF. The CDR3 DNA reads TGTGCCAGCAGTTTTGGAGGGGGAGCAGGCTACACCTTC.

The J gene is TRBJ2-3, the V gene TRBV2; TRBD1 is a possible D gene (6 bases). CDR1 SNHLY and CDR2 FYNNEI come from the germline V gene. Between the trimmed V and J ends, which lost 3 bases and 1 base, there was a span of 11 bases. CDR3 length equals 15 residues. CDR3 bases: TGTGCCAGCAGTGACACGGGACAAGGCACAGATACGCAGTATTTT. It yields the protein CASSDTGQGTDTQYF. Using reference TRBV2 and TRBJ2-3 for the parts outside the CDR3, the full variable domain is EPEVTQTPSHQVTQMGQEVILRCVPISNHLYFYWYRQILGQKVEFLVSFYNNEISEKSEIFDDQFSVERPDGSNFTLKIRSTKLEDSAMYFCASSDTGQGTDTQYFGPGTRLTVL.

This chain connects TRBV2 to TRBJ2-3; D may match TRBD1 or TRBD2 (6 bases each). In germline, CDR1 is SNHLY, CDR2 FYNNEI. The ends were cut back, 7 bases at V and 3 bases at J, with 14 bases in the middle. The CDR3 loop spans 14 amino acids. CDR3 amino acids: CASMVPGATDTQYF. For the CDR3, the DNA is TGTGCCAGCATGGTCCCGGGGGCAACAGATACGCAGTATTTT.

As DNA, the CDR3 is TGTGCCAGCATGCTAGCGGGAGGGATCGAGCAGTACTTC. Protein sequence: CASMLAGGIEQYF. This chain uses TRBV28 with TRBJ2-7, with TRBD2 identical over 12 bases. In germline, CDR1 is MDHEN, CDR2 SYDVKM. The ends lost 7 bases at V and 6 bases at J; junction bases unmatched: 4. There are 13 residues in the CDR3.

The V and J genes are TRBV6-6 and TRBJ1-1; 7 nucleotides line up with TRBD1. In germline, CDR1 is MNHNY, CDR2 SVGAGI (reference sequence). The CDR3 loop spans 15 amino acids. Losses at the gene ends were 5 bases for V and 1 base for J; bases not matched to a gene: 7. The CDR3 nucleotides read TGTGCCAGCAGTGAGGGACAGCCAGGGAACACTGAAGCTTTCTTT. Translating gives CASSEGQPGNTEAFF.

The gene calls are TRBV27 and TRBJ1-2; 9 positions match TRBD1. The CDR3 contains 18 residues. The germline V gene has CDR1 MNHEY and CDR2 SMNVEV (reference sequence). The V segment lost 6 bases and the J segment 4 bases; nucleotides outside the gene matches: 18. This CDR3 is CASSQTTGGGNLGYGYTF. CDR3 bases: TGTGCCAGCAGCCAGACGACAGGGGGGGGGAATTTGGGCTATGGCTACACCTTC.

V usage is TRBV11-2 and J usage is TRBJ2-7, with 9 bases fitting TRBD1. The trim removed 4 bases at V and 9 bases at J, leaving 7 bases unmatched. CDR1 is SGHAT and CDR2 is FQNNGV in the germline V gene. The CDR3 loop spans 13 amino acids. Here the CDR3 DNA reads TGTGCCAGCAGCTCCACCTCGACAGGGGGGCAGTACGTC. Protein sequence: CASSSTSTGGQYV.

This rearrangement joins TRBV5-1 to TRBJ2-1, with D unresolved. The CDR3 covers 17 residues. Trimming pared 5 bases from V and 0 bases from J, leaving 18 bases between. CDR1 is SGHRS and CDR2 is YFSETQ in the germline V gene. This CDR3 reads CASSFGIGGSSYNEQFF. CDR3 nucleotides: TGCGCCAGCAGTTTTGGTATTGGCGGAAGCTCCTACAATGAGCAGTTCTTC.

In this sample, this clone turned up once. The J gene is TRBJ2-7, the V gene TRBV7-9; D is ambiguous. The CDR3 totals 14 residues. In germline, CDR1 is SEHNR, CDR2 FQNEAQ (reference sequence). Trimming took 2 bases from V and 0 from J, leaving 8 bases between them. The CDR3 protein is CASSLSGISYEQYV. Here the CDR3 DNA reads TGTGCCAGCAGCTTATCCGGTATCTCCTACGAGCAGTACGTC.

This chain joins TRBV6-5 and TRBJ1-2; 8 nucleotides match TRBD1. The V gene's germline CDR1 is MNHEY and CDR2 SVGAGI. The CDR3 totals 14 residues. Trimming removed 6 bases from V and 4 bases from J; junction bases left unmatched: 7. This CDR3 is CASSSDRALYGYTF. The DNA of the CDR3 is TGTGCCAGCAGCTCGGACAGGGCCCTCTATGGCTACACCTTC.

The chain combines TRBV5-4 with TRBJ1-1; D remains unclear. Deletions cut 4 bases from V and 2 bases from J, with 3 bases between. This CDR3 spans 11 amino acids. Germline V gives CDR1 SGHNT, CDR2 YYREEE (reference sequence). CDR3 sequence (DNA): TGTGCCAGCAGCACTAACACTGAAGCTTTCTTT. It yields the protein CASSTNTEAFF.

This rearrangement joins TRBV4-1 to TRBJ2-2, with 13 bases fitting TRBD2. The ends lost 2 bases at V and 0 bases at J; junction bases unmatched: 3. The CDR3 runs 18 residues. Germline assignment: CDR1 MGHRA and CDR2 YSYEKL. Here the CDR3 DNA reads TGCGCCAGCAGCCAAACTAGCGGGAGGGCCTCGAACACCGGGGAGCTGTTTTTT. As protein: CASSQTSGRASNTGELFF.

Note on this clone: Other nucleotide sequences from this sample produce the same CDR3. J is TRBJ2-5 and V is TRBV18; 8 bases are shared with TRBD1. Germline CDR1 is KGHSH and CDR2 is LQKENI. Germline trimming cut 2 bases from V and 2 bases from J; bases unmatched to any gene: 1. This CDR3 comprises 14 residues. The CDR3 DNA reads as TGTGCCAGCTCACCAGGGACAGGACAAGAGACCCAGTACTTC. Translated: CASSPGTGQETQYF.

The chain's CDR3 is CASSVDRWEDIQYF. Written as DNA, the CDR3 is TGTGCCAGCAGCGTAGACAGGTGGGAGGACATTCAGTACTTC. This chain links TRBV9 with TRBJ2-4; tentatively, D is TRBD2 (6 bases). The germline CDR1 and CDR2 sequences are SGDLS and YYNGEE. V shed 0 bases and J shed 8 bases, with 12 bases lying between them. This CDR3 is 14 amino acids long.

This sequence joins TRBV29-1 and TRBJ2-1; 8 bases agree with TRBD2. V shed 8 bases, J shed 6 bases, and the junction held 9 bases outside the gene matches. The CDR3 extends over 13 amino acids. The germline CDR1 and CDR2 sequences are SQVTM and ANQGSEA. CDR3 nucleotides: TGCAGCACACGGGAGGGAGGGCCCAATGAGCAGTTCTTC. Amino acid sequence: CSTREGGPNEQFF.

Only a few counts were recorded for this clone. CDR3 in amino acids: CASSKGQGSGYTF. In DNA, the CDR3 is TGTGCCAGCAGCAAGGGACAGGGCAGTGGCTACACCTTC. The chain carries TRBV7-2 and TRBJ1-2, with 9 positions matching TRBD1. Losses at the gene ends were 5 bases for V and 7 bases for J; bases not matched to a gene: 5. The CDR3 length is 13 residues. The V gene's germline CDR1 is SGHTA and CDR2 FQGNSA.